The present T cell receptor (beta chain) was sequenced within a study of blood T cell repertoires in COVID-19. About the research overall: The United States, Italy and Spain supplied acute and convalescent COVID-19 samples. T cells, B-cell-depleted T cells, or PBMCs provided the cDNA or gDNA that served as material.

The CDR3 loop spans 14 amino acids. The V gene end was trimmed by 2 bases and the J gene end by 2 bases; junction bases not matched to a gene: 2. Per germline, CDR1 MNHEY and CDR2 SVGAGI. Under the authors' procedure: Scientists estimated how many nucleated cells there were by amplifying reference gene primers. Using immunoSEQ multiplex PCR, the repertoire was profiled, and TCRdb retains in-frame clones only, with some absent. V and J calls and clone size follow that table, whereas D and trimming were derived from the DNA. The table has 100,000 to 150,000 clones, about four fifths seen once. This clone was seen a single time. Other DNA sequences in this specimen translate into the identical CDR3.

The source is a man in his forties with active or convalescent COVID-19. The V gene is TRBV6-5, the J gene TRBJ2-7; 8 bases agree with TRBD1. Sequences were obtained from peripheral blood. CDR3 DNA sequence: TGTGCCAGCAGTTACGGACAGGGAACCTACGAGCAGTACTTC. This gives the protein CASSYGQGTYEQYF.